Sequencing of this TCR beta chain was carried out in a study of control samples from healthy donors and cancer patients. The germline V gene encodes CDR1 LNHNV and CDR2 YYDKDF (reference sequence). The CDR3 sequence is 19 residues long. J gave up 9 bases and V 0 bases, and 15 bases lay outside the gene matches. Repertoires were generated with immunoSEQ multiplex PCR, while TCRdb's copy carries only in-frame clones and drops some. Of 90,000 to 100,000 clones listed, roughly 86% are singletons. This TCR was sampled from a man between 60 and 75 years old in good health. Sequencing was carried out using blood. V is TRBV15 and J is TRBJ2-5, with TRBD2 matching over 14 bases. CDR3 region: CATSRDNWGTSGRERAQYF. CDR3 nucleotides: TGTGCCACCAGCAGAGACAATTGGGGGACTAGCGGGAGAGAAAGGGCCCAGTACTTC.